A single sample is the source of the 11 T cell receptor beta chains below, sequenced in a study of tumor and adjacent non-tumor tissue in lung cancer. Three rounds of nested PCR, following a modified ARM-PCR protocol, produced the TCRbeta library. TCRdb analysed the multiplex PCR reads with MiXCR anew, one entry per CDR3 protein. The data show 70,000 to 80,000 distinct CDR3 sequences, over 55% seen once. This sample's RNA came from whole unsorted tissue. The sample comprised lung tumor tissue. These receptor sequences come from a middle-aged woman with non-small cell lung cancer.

CDR3 DNA: TGTGCCAGCAGCTTGGGACAGGGGAACGCCGTGACTTTC. This sequence encodes CASSLGQGNAVTF. The chain uses TRBV5-6 and TRBJ2-6; 8 bases map to TRBD1. CDR3 length: 13 residues. V dropped 0 bases and J dropped 17; count of bases not matched to a gene: 7. From germline, CDR1 is SGHDT and CDR2 YYEEEE. The full variable domain, its missing parts supplied by reference TRBV5-6 and TRBJ2-6, is DAGVTQSPTHLIKTRGQQVTLRCSPKSGHDTVSWYQQALGQGPQFIFQYYEEEERQRGNFPDRFSGHQFPNYSSELNVNALLLGDSALYLCASSLGQGNAVTFGAGSRLTVL.

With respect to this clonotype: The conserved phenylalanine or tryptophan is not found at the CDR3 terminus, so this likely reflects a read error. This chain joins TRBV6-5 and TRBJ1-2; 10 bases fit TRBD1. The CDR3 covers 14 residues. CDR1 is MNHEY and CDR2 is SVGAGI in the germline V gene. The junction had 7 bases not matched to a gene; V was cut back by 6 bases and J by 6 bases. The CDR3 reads CASRAGTGANGYTS. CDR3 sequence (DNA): TGTGCCAGCAGGGCCGGGACAGGGGCCAATGGCTACACCTCC.

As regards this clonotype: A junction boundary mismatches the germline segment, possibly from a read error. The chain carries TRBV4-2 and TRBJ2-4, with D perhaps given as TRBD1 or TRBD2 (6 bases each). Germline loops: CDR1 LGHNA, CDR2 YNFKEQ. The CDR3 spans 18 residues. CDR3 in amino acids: CASSPSRTDSGSKNIQYF. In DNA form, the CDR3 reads TGTGCCAGCAGCCCATCACGGACAGATAGCGGATCCAAGAACATTCAGTACTTC.

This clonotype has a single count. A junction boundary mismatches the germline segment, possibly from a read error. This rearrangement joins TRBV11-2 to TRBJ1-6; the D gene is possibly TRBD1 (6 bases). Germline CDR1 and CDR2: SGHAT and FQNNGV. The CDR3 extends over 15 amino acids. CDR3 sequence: CTSSPIERGTSPLHF. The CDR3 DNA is TGTACCAGCAGTCCAATTGAGAGGGGGACTTCACCCCTCCATTTT.

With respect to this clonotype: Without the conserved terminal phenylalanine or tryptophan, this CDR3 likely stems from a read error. This chain's CDR3 is CASTRDGTGEQYL. The CDR3 DNA is TGTGCCAGCACGAGAGACGGGACCGGAGAGCAGTACTTA. The chain combines TRBV2 with TRBJ2-7; D may match TRBD1 or TRBD2 (5 bases each). Trimming removed 7 bases from V and 7 bases from J, with 17 bases in between. The CDR3 consists of 13 residues. The germline CDR1 and CDR2 sequences are SNHLY and FYNNEI.

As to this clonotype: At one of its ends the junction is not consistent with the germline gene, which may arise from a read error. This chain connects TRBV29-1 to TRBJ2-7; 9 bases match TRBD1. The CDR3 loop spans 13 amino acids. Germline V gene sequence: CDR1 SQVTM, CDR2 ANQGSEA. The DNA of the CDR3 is TGCAGCGTTGTCGACAGGGGGTCTTTTAAGCAGTACTTT. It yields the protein CSVVDRGSFKQYF.

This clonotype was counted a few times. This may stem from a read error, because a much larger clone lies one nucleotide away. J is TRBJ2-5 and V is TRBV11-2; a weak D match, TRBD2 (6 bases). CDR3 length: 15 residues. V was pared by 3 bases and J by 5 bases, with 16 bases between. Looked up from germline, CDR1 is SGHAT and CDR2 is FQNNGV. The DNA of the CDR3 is TGTGCCAGCAGCTTCCTAGCGCGAGGAATCGAGACCCAGTACTTC. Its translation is CASSFLARGIETQYF.

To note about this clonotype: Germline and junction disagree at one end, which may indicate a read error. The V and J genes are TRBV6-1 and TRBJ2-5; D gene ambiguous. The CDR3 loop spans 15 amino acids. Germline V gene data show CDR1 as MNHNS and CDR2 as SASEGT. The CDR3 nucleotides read TGTGTCAGCAGTGAAGCGTGGGGTAAAGGCGAGGCCCAGTACTTC. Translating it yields CVSSEAWGKGEAQYF.

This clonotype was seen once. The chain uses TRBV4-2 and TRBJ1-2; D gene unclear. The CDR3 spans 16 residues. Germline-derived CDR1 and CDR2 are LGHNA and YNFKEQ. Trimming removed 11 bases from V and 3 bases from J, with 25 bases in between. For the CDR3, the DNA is TGTGCCGGCGGCCCCTCACACGGCGGAGCGGACTATGGCTACACCTTC. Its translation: CAGGPSHGGADYGYTF.

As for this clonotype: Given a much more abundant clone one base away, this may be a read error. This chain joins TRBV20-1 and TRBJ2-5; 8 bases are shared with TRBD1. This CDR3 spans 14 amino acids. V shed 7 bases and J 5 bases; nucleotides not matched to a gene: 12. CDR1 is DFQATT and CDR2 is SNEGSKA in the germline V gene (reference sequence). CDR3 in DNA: TGCAGTGTTTCGTACAGGGGGTGGGGGGAGACCCAGTACTTC. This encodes CSVSYRGWGETQYF.

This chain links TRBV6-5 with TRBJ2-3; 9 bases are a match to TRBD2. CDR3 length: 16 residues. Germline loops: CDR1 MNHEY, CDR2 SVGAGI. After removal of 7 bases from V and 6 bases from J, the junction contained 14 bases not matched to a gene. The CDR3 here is CASTKTGGRVTDTQYF. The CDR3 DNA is TGTGCCAGCACTAAGACTGGCGGGAGGGTCACGGATACGCAGTATTTT.